The 31 T cell receptor beta chains below come from one sample, sequenced in a study of blood T cell repertoires in COVID-19. The table came from immunoSEQ multiplex PCR; TCRdb's copy has only in-frame clones and leaves some out. The sample includes 110,000 or so clones, roughly 90% of them seen just once. Material for sequencing was peripheral blood. The receptors shown here come from an older woman who had recovered from COVID-19.

The rearrangement joins TRBV3-1 (or the pseudogene TRBV3-2) to TRBJ1-4; 10 nucleotides match TRBD1. Germline V gene lookup returns CDR1 LGHDT and CDR2 YNNKEL (reference sequence). Trimming took 4 bases from V and 6 from J; bases not matched to a gene: 5. The CDR3 is 15 amino acids. In DNA form, the CDR3 reads TGTGCCAGCAGCCGGACCGGGACAGGGGATGAAAAACTGTTTTTT. This sequence encodes CASSRTGTGDEKLFF.

The chain recombines TRBV12-3 or TRBV12-4 with TRBJ2-3; 7 positions match TRBD1. Germline trimming cut 5 bases from V and 8 bases from J; bases unmatched to any gene: 7. The CDR3 sequence is 13 residues long. As DNA, the CDR3 is TGTGCCAGCAGTCAACCCCCAGGGGGTACGCAGTATTTT. Its protein is CASSQPPGGTQYF.

The rearrangement links TRBV4-1 to TRBJ1-2; D not resolved. Trimming removed 4 bases from V and 7 bases from J, with 13 bases in between. This CDR3 is 13 amino acids long. The germline V gene has CDR1 MGHRA and CDR2 YSYEKL. The CDR3 DNA is TGCGCCAGCAGCCCAGAAGGCCTAGGTGGCTACACCTTC. Residues: CASSPEGLGGYTF.

V gene TRBV6-1 combines with J gene TRBJ1-1; TRBD1 matches at 8 bases. The CDR3 loop spans 14 amino acids. Unmatched junction bases numbered 6, after V lost 2 bases and J lost 7 bases. Germline assignment: CDR1 MNHNS and CDR2 SASEGT. CDR3 DNA sequence: TGTGCCAGCAGTGAACGACAGGGGTTCGTTGAAGCTTTCTTT. It is translated as CASSERQGFVEAFF.

The chain has TRBV6-5 and TRBJ2-3, with unresolved D. The CDR3 consists of 15 residues. V lost 5 bases and J 1 base, leaving 13 bases between the germline ends. The germline V gene encodes CDR1 MNHEY and CDR2 SVGAGI. The CDR3 DNA reads as TGTGCCAGCAGTCCTACGGAGTGGGGCACAGATACGCAGTATTTT. Protein sequence: CASSPTEWGTDTQYF.

The V gene is TRBV11-2, the J gene TRBJ2-3, with D perhaps TRBD2 (5 bases). Trimming pared 5 bases from V and 0 bases from J, leaving 12 bases between. CDR1 SGHAT and CDR2 FQNNGV come from the germline V gene. The CDR3 length is 15 residues. This CDR3 is CASSALATSTDTQYF. The DNA of the CDR3 is TGTGCCAGCAGCGCGTTAGCGACTAGCACAGATACGCAGTATTTT.

This chain joins TRBV7-8 and TRBJ2-7; 10 positions match TRBD1. CDR1 is SGHVS, CDR2 FQNEAQ, per germline. J was trimmed by 2 bases and V by 4 bases; bases with no gene match: 11. The CDR3 extends over 17 amino acids. The CDR3 nucleotides are TGTGCCAGCAGCTCTAGTTATTCGGGGACAGGGGCCTACGAGCAGTACTTC. Translation: CASSSSYSGTGAYEQYF. Using reference TRBV7-8 and TRBJ2-7 for the parts outside the CDR3, the full variable domain is GAGVSQSPRYKVAKRGQDVALRCDPISGHVSLFWYQQALGQGPEFLTYFQNEAQLDKSGLPSDRFFAERPEGSVSTLKIQRTQQEDSAVYLCASSSSYSGTGAYEQYFGPGTRLTVT.

V gene TRBV20-1 combines with J gene TRBJ2-5; D is undetermined. The germline V gene has CDR1 DFQATT and CDR2 SNEGSKA (reference sequence). Trimming left V 3 bases short and J 3 bases short, with 8 bases between. The CDR3 has 12 residues. The CDR3 sequence: CSASGQEETQYF. The CDR3 DNA reads TGCAGTGCTAGTGGGCAAGAAGAGACCCAGTACTTC.

In the case of this clone: This specimen includes other DNA sequences encoding the same CDR3. The V and J genes are TRBV5-1 and TRBJ2-1, with TRBD2 matching 9 bases. J was trimmed by 6 bases and V by 0 bases; bases with no gene match: 4. Germline CDR1 is SGHRS and CDR2 is YFSETQ. The CDR3 covers 15 residues. The CDR3 sequence is CASSLGLAASNEQFF. The CDR3 DNA is TGCGCCAGCAGCTTGGGACTAGCGGCCTCCAATGAGCAGTTCTTC.

This clone was detected once. The chain employs TRBV5-1 and TRBJ1-4; D remains ambiguous. This CDR3 spans 13 amino acids. V lost 4 bases and J 8 bases, leaving 12 bases between the germline ends. Per germline, CDR1 SGHRS and CDR2 YFSETQ. The CDR3 loop is CASSGRAGEKLFF. CDR3 coding DNA: TGCGCCAGCAGCGGCCGGGCGGGCGAAAAACTGTTTTTT.

The chain is built from TRBV6-2 or TRBV6-3 and TRBJ2-1; maybe TRBD2 (7 bases). CDR1 is MNHEY and CDR2 is SVGEGT in the germline V gene. Trimming cost V 7 bases and J 0 bases, with 19 bases left between them. The CDR3 is 17 residues long. The CDR3: CASNPLAGATSYNEQFF. DNA for the CDR3: TGTGCCAGCAACCCCCTCGCGGGGGCTACCTCCTACAATGAGCAGTTCTTC.

This CDR3 reads CASSPKLLQGLYGYTF. The CDR3 DNA reads TGTGCCAGCAGCCCTAAACTCCTTCAGGGGCTTTATGGCTACACCTTC. The rearrangement uses TRBV5-6 and TRBJ1-2, with a possible D match to TRBD1 (6 bases). There are 16 residues in the CDR3. Germline V CDR1 and CDR2: SGHDT, YYEEEE. V lost 4 bases to trimming and J lost 5 bases, with 21 bases between them.

This chain joins TRBV28 and TRBJ2-7; possible D gene TRBD2, 5 bases. Germline loops: CDR1 MDHEN, CDR2 SYDVKM. V lost 7 bases and J 2 bases, leaving 15 bases between the germline ends. The CDR3 runs 14 residues. In DNA form, the CDR3 reads TGTGCCAGCACCGAGGGCCGCACCGCCTACGAGCAGTACTTC. Protein sequence: CASTEGRTAYEQYF.

This clone came up a few times. The rearrangement uses TRBV3-1 (or the pseudogene TRBV3-2) and TRBJ2-7; maybe TRBD2 (5 bases). V shed 8 bases and J shed 3 bases, with 14 bases lying between them. CDR1 LGHDT and CDR2 YNNKEL come from the germline V gene (reference sequence). The CDR3 is 13 amino acids. The CDR3 region has the DNA TGTGCCAGCCGGGATGGAATGGGCTACGAGCAGTACTTC. Its translation: CASRDGMGYEQYF.

The rearrangement uses TRBV28 and TRBJ2-1; D is unclear. The CDR3 contains 16 residues. V was shortened by 3 bases and J by 7 bases, with 19 bases between the two germline ends. From germline, CDR1 is MDHEN and CDR2 SYDVKM. For the CDR3, the DNA is TGTGCCAGCAGTTTCCCCGCTGGCTGGCCCCCTAATGAGCAGTTCTTC. Amino acid sequence: CASSFPAGWPPNEQFF.

V is TRBV6-6 and J is TRBJ1-5; no definite D call. The CDR3 extends over 13 amino acids. With 0 bases removed from V and 5 bases from J, the gap between germline ends came to 5 bases. Germline CDR1 reads MNHNY; CDR2 reads SVGAGI (reference sequence). CDR3 region: CASSYSSDQPQHF. Here the CDR3 DNA reads TGTGCCAGCAGTTACTCGTCGGATCAGCCCCAGCATTTT.

V gene TRBV29-1 combines with J gene TRBJ1-1; possibly TRBD1 for D (5 bases). Trimming took off 7 bases at V and 5 bases at J, with 20 bases between the two ends. Germline V gene sequence: CDR1 SQVTM, CDR2 ANQGSEA. This CDR3 is 14 amino acids long. Here the CDR3 DNA reads TGCAGCGCCACTGGGTCGGGGGGAGGGACTGAAGCTTTCTTT. This gives the protein CSATGSGGGTEAFF.

CDR3 loop: CASSALLRANTGELFF. As DNA, the CDR3 is TGTGCCAGCAGTGCACTCCTCAGGGCGAACACCGGGGAGCTGTTTTTT. The rearrangement links TRBV28 to TRBJ2-2; the D gene is possibly TRBD1 (5 bases). The V gene lost 5 bases and the J gene lost 0 bases, with 13 bases spanning the gap. Germline CDR1 and CDR2: MDHEN and SYDVKM. The CDR3 is 16 amino acids.

The chain employs TRBV11-3 and TRBJ1-1, with 8 positions matching TRBD1. Germline-derived CDR1 and CDR2 are SGHNT and YENEEA. V lost 1 base and J lost 4; bases outside the gene matches: 5. The CDR3 consists of 15 residues. The DNA of the CDR3 is TGTGCCAGCAGCTTAGGGACAGGGCGGCGCACTGAAGCTTTCTTT. Amino acid sequence: CASSLGTGRRTEAFF.

The V and J genes are TRBV29-1 and TRBJ2-3; the match to TRBD2 covers 8 bases. V lost 5 bases to trimming and J lost 0 bases; unmatched junction nucleotides: 13. Germline CDR1 and CDR2: SQVTM and ANQGSEA. CDR3 length: 17 amino acids. The CDR3 is CSVPSSGGLASTDTQYF. CDR3 bases: TGCAGCGTTCCCTCCTCGGGGGGGCTCGCTAGCACAGATACGCAGTATTTT.

The chain couples TRBV7-2 to TRBJ2-3; D is undetermined. CDR3 size: 11 residues. The germline V gene encodes CDR1 SGHTA and CDR2 FQGNSA. Trimming pared 5 bases from V and 5 bases from J, leaving 5 bases between. The CDR3 DNA sequence: TGTGCCAGCAGCCTCAGAGATACGCAGTATTTT. Its translation: CASSLRDTQYF.

The chain couples TRBV7-9 to TRBJ1-1; 7 bases match TRBD1. The J segment lost 3 bases and the V segment lost 2 bases, leaving 0 bases of the junction unmatched. Germline values: CDR1 SEHNR, CDR2 FQNEAQ (reference sequence). This CDR3 comprises 13 residues. CDR3 nucleotides: TGTGCCAGCAGCTTACAGGGGGACACTGAAGCTTTCTTT. This encodes CASSLQGDTEAFF.

The rearrangement joins TRBV28 to TRBJ1-4; D perhaps matches TRBD1 (6 bases). The CDR3 consists of 14 residues. V lost 6 bases and J lost 8, with 16 bases in between. Germline V gene data show CDR1 as MDHEN and CDR2 as SYDVKM. Written as DNA, the CDR3 is TGTGCCAGCAGACCAGGGGACGAGGGGGAAAAACTGTTTTTT. Amino acid sequence: CASRPGDEGEKLFF.

The chain employs TRBV6-2 or TRBV6-3 and TRBJ2-7; TRBD1 agrees at 9 bases. The J segment lost 7 bases and the V segment lost 4 bases, leaving 17 bases of the junction unmatched. The CDR3 runs to 17 residues. The germline CDR1 and CDR2 sequences are MNHEY and SVGEGT. The CDR3 sequence: CASSSPVWRDRVKEQYF. CDR3 DNA sequence: TGTGCCAGCAGTTCCCCCGTTTGGCGGGACAGGGTAAAAGAGCAGTACTTC.

The chain employs TRBV5-1 and TRBJ2-7; 7 nucleotides align to TRBD1. Germline CDR1 and CDR2: SGHRS and YFSETQ. Losses at the gene ends were 4 bases for V and 5 bases for J; bases not matched to a gene: 9. The CDR3 length is 14 residues. The CDR3 bases are TGCGCCAGCAGCCCCGGACAGGTGCTCGACGAGCAGTACTTC. Translation gives CASSPGQVLDEQYF.

This clone was seen just once. This chain links TRBV18 with TRBJ1-4; no reliable D call. This CDR3 has 15 residues. V lost 1 base and J 7 bases, leaving 13 bases between the germline ends. Germline CDR1 is KGHSH and CDR2 is LQKENI. CDR3 sequence: CASSPLGVIGEKLFF. The DNA of the CDR3 is TGTGCCAGCTCACCACTCGGGGTGATAGGTGAAAAACTGTTTTTT. The full variable domain, in which reference TRBV18 and TRBJ1-4 provide the parts outside the CDR3, is NAGVMQNPRHLVRRRGQEARLRCSPMKGHSHVYWYRQLPEEGLKFMVYLQKENIIDESGMPKERFSAEFPKEGPSILRIQQVVRGDSAAYFCASSPLGVIGEKLFFGSGTQLSVL.

The CDR3 sequence: CASSYQGQGSGNTIYF. The CDR3 DNA follows: TGCGCCAGCAGCTACCAAGGACAGGGAAGCGGAAACACCATATATTTT. The V call is TRBV5-1, the J call TRBJ1-3; 8 bases are shared with TRBD1. This CDR3 spans 16 amino acids. Per germline, CDR1 SGHRS and CDR2 YFSETQ. J lost 4 bases, V lost 3 bases, and 9 bases had no gene match.

The rearrangement uses TRBV5-1 and TRBJ2-2, with 7 nucleotides matching TRBD2. Trimming cost V 0 bases and J 3 bases; bases outside gene matches: 2. The CDR3 consists of 15 residues. CDR1 and CDR2 from the germline V gene are SGHRS and YFSETQ. In DNA form, the CDR3 reads TGCGCCAGCAGCTTGGTCGGGGGGTACACCGGGGAGCTGTTTTTT. Protein product: CASSLVGGYTGELFF.

V gene TRBV3-1 (or the pseudogene TRBV3-2) combines with J gene TRBJ1-6; D is uncertain. The V end was cut by 4 bases, the J end by 7 bases, with 17 bases between. The CDR3 length is 16 residues. Germline CDR1 is LGHDT and CDR2 is YNNKEL (reference sequence). In DNA form, the CDR3 reads TGTGCCAGCAGCCCCCCTCAGGCGGGGAAAAATTCACCCCTCCACTTT. Its translation: CASSPPQAGKNSPLHF.

The rearrangement uses TRBV7-2 and TRBJ2-2; the match to TRBD2 covers 10 bases. Looked up from germline, CDR1 is SGHTA and CDR2 is FQGNSA. Losses at the gene ends were 4 bases for V and 4 bases for J; bases not matched to a gene: 3. The CDR3 is 15 residues long. The CDR3 protein is CASSSGLAATGELFF. The CDR3 DNA sequence: TGTGCCAGCAGCTCCGGACTAGCGGCCACCGGGGAGCTGTTTTTT.

The J gene is TRBJ2-3, the V gene TRBV18, with 11 bases lining up with TRBD1. V trimming: 1 base; J trimming: 3 bases; junction bases outside the gene matches: 3. The CDR3 runs to 16 residues. CDR1 is KGHSH, CDR2 LQKENI, per germline. The CDR3 loop reads CASSPRGQGGTDTQYF. The CDR3 DNA is TGTGCCAGCTCACCACGGGGACAGGGGGGTACAGATACGCAGTATTTT.